The 21 T cell receptor beta chains reported below all come from one sample, sequenced in a study of regulatory T cells in long-lasting Graves disease. TCR beta libraries were built with iRepertoire HTBI primers and Arm-PCR of CDR3 regions. TCRdb reanalysed the multiplex PCR reads using MiXCR and keeps one entry per CDR3 protein. The sample holds around 500,000 distinct CDR3 sequences, 12% seen once. The time point: newly diagnosed GD, antithyroid drugs for less than 3 months. PBMC RNA served as the TCR library source. These data were also filed under a second study, of T cells in Graves' hyperthyroidism and ophthalmopathy.

Source: peripheral blood mononuclear cells (PBMCs), taken at new diagnosis, from a patient treated with antithyroid drugs. The receptors originated from a woman aged 25-40 years with Graves disease.

Points on this clonotype: Being one base from a much bigger clone, this may be a read error. This chain links TRBV27 with TRBJ2-5; 14 nucleotides match TRBD2. Germline V gene sequence: CDR1 MNHEY, CDR2 SMNVEV (reference sequence). The CDR3 is 17 residues long. CDR3 region: CASSLSLGTSGRETQCF. The CDR3 DNA reads TGTGCCAGCAGTTTATCGTTGGGGACTAGCGGGAGAGAGACCCAGTGCTTC.

This clonotype has only one observation. The chain combines TRBV19 with TRBJ2-3; tentatively, D is TRBD2 (5 bases). The CDR3 is made up of 14 amino acids. V was pared by 5 bases and J by 2 bases, with 11 bases between. CDR1 and CDR2 (germline): LNHDA, SQIVND (reference sequence). CDR3 residues: CASSPLDFTDTQYF. Here the CDR3 DNA reads TGTGCCAGTAGTCCCCTGGACTTCACAGATACGCAGTATTTT.

This clonotype was observed at least ten times. The J gene is TRBJ1-5, the V gene TRBV28; TRBD1 aligns across 10 bases. This CDR3 has 17 amino acids. V lost 7 bases, J lost 5 bases, and 14 bases stayed unmatched. The V gene's germline CDR1 is MDHEN and CDR2 SYDVKM. The CDR3: CASNLPHGTGDDQPQHF. CDR3 nucleotide sequence: TGTGCCAGCAACCTTCCCCACGGGACAGGGGACGATCAGCCCCAGCATTTT. Using reference TRBV28 and TRBJ1-5 for the parts outside the CDR3, the full variable domain is DVKVTQSSRYLVKRTGEKVFLECVQDMDHENMFWYRQDPGLGLRLIYFSYDVKMKEKGDIPEGYSVSREKKERFSLILESASTNQTSMYLCASNLPHGTGDDQPQHFGDGTRLSIL.

This clonotype was counted between two and nine times. The chain links TRBV9 to TRBJ2-7, with D possibly TRBD2 on 7 matching bases. Between the trimmed V and J ends, which lost 3 bases and 0 bases, there was a span of 13 bases. Germline V CDR1 and CDR2: SGDLS, YYNGEE. The CDR3 contains 15 residues. The CDR3 DNA follows: TGTGCCAGCAGCGAGGGGGGGATGCTCTCCTACGAGCAGTACTTC. This translates into CASSEGGMLSYEQYF.

This clonotype was observed at least ten times. The gene calls are TRBV11-2 and TRBJ2-1, with a tentative D call TRBD1 (6 bases). The germline V gene encodes CDR1 SGHAT and CDR2 FQNNGV. V was pared by 5 bases and J by 7 bases, with 12 bases between. The CDR3 contains 13 residues. The CDR3 spells CASSVSQGNEQFF. As DNA, the CDR3 is TGTGCCAGCAGCGTGTCACAGGGAAATGAGCAGTTCTTC. Complete variable domain (other parts from reference TRBV11-2 and TRBJ2-1): EAGVAQSPRYKIIEKRQSVAFWCNPISGHATLYWYQQILGQGPKLLIQFQNNGVVDDSQLPKDRFSAERLKGVDSTLKIQPAKLEDSAVYLCASSVSQGNEQFFGPGTRLTVL.

This clonotype came up many times. J is TRBJ2-1 and V is TRBV28; D remains unclear. The CDR3 is 18 amino acids. Germline CDR1 and CDR2: MDHEN and SYDVKM. V gave up 2 bases and J gave up 0 bases, with 17 bases separating them. The CDR3 region is CASSLNPFDLSSYNEQFF. The CDR3 DNA follows: TGTGCCAGCAGTTTAAACCCATTCGACTTGAGCTCCTACAATGAGCAGTTCTTC. Combining the CDR3 with reference TRBV28 and TRBJ2-1 gives the whole variable domain DVKVTQSSRYLVKRTGEKVFLECVQDMDHENMFWYRQDPGLGLRLIYFSYDVKMKEKGDIPEGYSVSREKKERFSLILESASTNQTSMYLCASSLNPFDLSSYNEQFFGPGTRLTVL.

In this sample, this clonotype turned up once. The chain joins TRBV12-3 or TRBV12-4 to TRBJ2-1; D unclear. The CDR3 length is 14 residues. Trimming removed 6 bases from V and 5 bases from J, with 14 bases in between. For the CDR3, the DNA is TGTGCCAGCAGCCCCCAGTCCTGGAACAATGAGCAGTTCTTC. It is translated as CASSPQSWNNEQFF.

This clonotype has a count of ten or more. The chain carries TRBV29-1 and TRBJ1-2; D ambiguous. Trimming removed 2 bases from V and 3 bases from J, with 16 bases in between. This CDR3 is built from 15 residues. Germline assignment: CDR1 SQVTM and CDR2 ANQGSEA. CDR3 region: CSVELTPSGYYGYTF. CDR3 bases: TGCAGCGTTGAATTAACCCCCTCGGGCTACTATGGCTACACCTTC. The full variable domain, with the rest looked up from reference TRBV29-1 and TRBJ1-2, is SAVISQKPSRDICQRGTSLTIQCQVDSQVTMMFWYRQQPGQSLTLIATANQGSEATYESGFVIDKFPISRPNLTFSTLTVSNMSPEDSSIYLCSVELTPSGYYGYTFGSGTRLTVV.

This clonotype was detected many times. V gene TRBV9 combines with J gene TRBJ1-2; TRBD1 aligns across 12 bases. The germline V gene encodes CDR1 SGDLS and CDR2 YYNGEE. Unmatched junction bases numbered 17, after V lost 4 bases and J lost 4 bases. The CDR3 extends over 19 amino acids. The CDR3: CASSPGPRDRGRWVYGYTF. CDR3 nucleotides: TGTGCCAGCAGCCCAGGGCCCAGGGACAGGGGGCGTTGGGTCTATGGCTACACCTTC.

This clonotype was counted between two and nine times. The chain employs TRBV5-4 and TRBJ2-7; tentative D call: TRBD2 (6 bases). With 4 bases removed from V and 0 bases from J, the gap between germline ends came to 11 bases. This CDR3 has 14 amino acids. CDR1 is SGHNT and CDR2 is YYREEE in the germline V gene (reference sequence). CDR3 DNA: TGTGCCAGCAGCCCGGAGGGGAGCTCCTACGAGCAGTACTTC. This translates into CASSPEGSSYEQYF.

The chain employs TRBV2 and TRBJ2-2; D is unclear. CDR3 length: 12 amino acids. Per germline, CDR1 SNHLY and CDR2 FYNNEI. Deletions cut 10 bases from V and 0 bases from J, with 6 bases between. The CDR3: CATLSNTGELFF. As DNA, the CDR3 is TGTGCCACCCTATCGAACACCGGGGAGCTGTTTTTT. The variable domain in full, with the rest retrieved from reference TRBV2 and TRBJ2-2, is EPEVTQTPSHQVTQMGQEVILRCVPISNHLYFYWYRQILGQKVEFLVSFYNNEISEKSEIFDDQFSVERPDGSNFTLKIRSTKLEDSAMYFCATLSNTGELFFGEGSRLTVL.

This clonotype was counted many times. CDR3 sequence (DNA): TGTGCCAGCAGGTGGTTCCAGACCCAGTACTTC. As protein: CASRWFQTQYF. This chain joins TRBV6-1 and TRBJ2-5, with D uncertain. CDR1 and CDR2 from the germline V gene are MNHNS and SASEGT. The CDR3 length is 11 residues. V was trimmed by 6 bases and J by 6 bases, leaving 8 bases between them.

The V call is TRBV7-9, the J call TRBJ1-1; D not resolved. The CDR3 has 13 amino acids. Per germline, CDR1 SEHNR and CDR2 FQNEAQ (reference sequence). Trimming removed 5 bases from V and 1 base from J, with 8 bases in between. CDR3 sequence (DNA): TGTGCCAGCAGCAAAGGTGAGAACACTGAAGCTTTCTTT. Translating gives CASSKGENTEAFF.

This clonotype appeared many times. The gene calls are TRBV18 and TRBJ2-3; no definite D call. This CDR3 contains 15 residues. Between the trimmed V and J ends, which lost 0 bases and 2 bases, there was a span of 9 bases. Germline V gene data show CDR1 as KGHSH and CDR2 as LQKENI. The CDR3 nucleotides are TGTGCCAGCTCACCACCGTCTCTGGACACAGATACGCAGTATTTT. This encodes CASSPPSLDTDTQYF.

This clonotype appeared many times. The chain links TRBV6-1 to TRBJ2-2; 9 bases fit TRBD1. The V gene's germline CDR1 is MNHNS and CDR2 SASEGT. The trim removed 1 base at V and 1 base at J, leaving 13 bases unmatched. The CDR3 has 20 residues. As DNA, the CDR3 is TGTGCCAGCAGTGAAGAACCATCACTGCCGGGACAGGGGAACACCGGGGAGCTGTTTTTT. Encoded protein: CASSEEPSLPGQGNTGELFF.

This clonotype was picked up many times. This rearrangement joins TRBV27 to TRBJ2-7; 8 bases agree with TRBD1. The length of the CDR3 is 16 residues. V was clipped by 5 bases and J by 0 bases; unmatched bases: 9. CDR1 MNHEY and CDR2 SMNVEV come from the germline V gene (reference sequence). The CDR3 reads CASSTGQGLSSYEQYF. The CDR3 coding sequence is TGTGCCAGCAGTACCGGACAGGGCTTGAGCTCCTACGAGCAGTACTTC.

This clonotype was detected a few times. This rearrangement joins TRBV24-1 to TRBJ2-6; D unresolved. This CDR3 is built from 16 residues. Germline V gene lookup returns CDR1 KGHDR and CDR2 SFDVKD. Trimming pared 3 bases from V and 1 base from J, leaving 9 bases between. CDR3 protein: CATSDLTQSGANVLTF. CDR3 coding DNA: TGTGCCACCAGTGATCTTACCCAGTCTGGGGCCAACGTCCTGACTTTC.

This clonotype was seen ten or more times. The V call is TRBV5-4, the J call TRBJ2-5; D remains unclear. The CDR3 is 14 residues long. Germline V gene sequence: CDR1 SGHNT, CDR2 YYREEE (reference sequence). V was clipped by 4 bases and J by 2 bases, with 12 bases between them. In DNA, the CDR3 is TGTGCCAGCAGCCAGGCGCAAGCTCAAGAGACCCAGTACTTC. Translated, it gives CASSQAQAQETQYF.

This clonotype appeared many times. The gene calls are TRBV7-2 and TRBJ1-1, with D possibly being TRBD1 (6 bases). Germline lookup yields CDR1 SGHTA and CDR2 FQGNSA. The CDR3 covers 16 residues. With 2 bases removed from V and 5 bases from J, the gap between germline ends came to 18 bases. CDR3 sequence (DNA): TGTGCCAGCAGCTTATTGGGGGGCAATTCGGGTACTGAAGCTTTCTTT. It encodes CASSLLGGNSGTEAFF. Full variable domain (outside the CDR3, taken from reference TRBV7-2 and TRBJ1-1): GAGVSQSPSNKVTEKGKDVELRCDPISGHTALYWYRQSLGQGLEFLIYFQGNSAPDKSGLPSDRFSAERTGGSVSTLTIQRTQQEDSAVYLCASSLLGGNSGTEAFFGQGTRLTVV.

This clonotype was seen at least ten times. This sequence joins TRBV29-1 and TRBJ1-1; D call uncertain. The CDR3 has 12 residues. The V gene's germline CDR1 is SQVTM and CDR2 ANQGSEA. The CDR3 region has the DNA TGCAGTCACCGACGGGGAAGCACTGAAGCTTTCTTT. Its protein is CSHRRGSTEAFF.

The table lists this clonotype with many counts. V usage is TRBV28 and J usage is TRBJ2-1, with D possibly matching TRBD2 (6 bases). V lost 1 base and J 6 bases, leaving 16 bases between the germline ends. This CDR3 contains 16 residues. The germline gives CDR1 MDHEN, CDR2 SYDVKM. The CDR3, as DNA: TGTGCCAGCAGTTTATTTCGGGAGAAGGGATTCAATGAGCAGTTCTTC. It specifies CASSLFREKGFNEQFF.